This T cell receptor (beta chain) was recovered during a study of cytomegalovirus exposure and HLA in healthy donors. PCR used 60 Vbeta primers and 13 Jbeta primers. TCRdb's copy holds only in-frame clones and misses some; the assay was immunoSEQ multiplex PCR. The sample contains fewer than 150,000 clones, more than 60% of which appear only once. Trimming cost V 3 bases and J 1 base; bases outside gene matches: 6. The CDR3 contains 16 residues. Germline CDR1 is WNHNN and CDR2 is SYGVQD (reference sequence). The chain is built from TRBV10-1 and TRBJ2-3; 8 bases match TRBD2. Material: PBMCs. This clonotype originated in a male donor in good health and CMV-seronegative. The CDR3 DNA reads as TGCGCCAGCAGTGAAGGGACTAGAAGTGGCACAGATACGCAGTATTTT. Amino acid sequence: CASSEGTRSGTDTQYF.